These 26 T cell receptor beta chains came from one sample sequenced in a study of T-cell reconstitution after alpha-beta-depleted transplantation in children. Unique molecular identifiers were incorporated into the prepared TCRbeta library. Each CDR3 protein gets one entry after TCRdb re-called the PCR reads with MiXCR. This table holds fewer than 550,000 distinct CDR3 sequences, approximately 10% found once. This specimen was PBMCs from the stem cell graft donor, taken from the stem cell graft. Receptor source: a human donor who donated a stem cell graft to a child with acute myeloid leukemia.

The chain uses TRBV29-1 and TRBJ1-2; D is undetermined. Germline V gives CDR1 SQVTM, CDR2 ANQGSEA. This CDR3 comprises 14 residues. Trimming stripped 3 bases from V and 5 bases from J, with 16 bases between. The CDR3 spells CSVEDKGQSYGYTF. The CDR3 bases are TGCAGCGTTGAGGATAAGGGCCAGAGTTATGGCTACACCTTC.

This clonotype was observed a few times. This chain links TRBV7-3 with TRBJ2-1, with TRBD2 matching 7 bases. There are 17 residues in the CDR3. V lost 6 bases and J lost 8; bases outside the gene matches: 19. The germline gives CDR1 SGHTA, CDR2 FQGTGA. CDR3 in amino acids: CASSQNPLTLSGHEQFF. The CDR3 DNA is TGTGCCAGCAGTCAGAACCCATTGACCCTTAGCGGGCATGAGCAGTTCTTC.

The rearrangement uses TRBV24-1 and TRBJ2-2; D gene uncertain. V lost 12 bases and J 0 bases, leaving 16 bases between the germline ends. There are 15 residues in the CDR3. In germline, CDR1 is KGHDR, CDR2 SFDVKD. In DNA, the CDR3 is TGTGCCCCCCGCCTTTTGAGGTCGAACACCGGGGAGCTGTTTTTT. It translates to CAPRLLRSNTGELFF.

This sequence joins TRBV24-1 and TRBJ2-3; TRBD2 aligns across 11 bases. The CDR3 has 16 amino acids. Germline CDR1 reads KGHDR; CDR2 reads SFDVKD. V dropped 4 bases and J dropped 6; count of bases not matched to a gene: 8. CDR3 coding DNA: TGTGCCACCAGTGACGTGACTAGCGGGGTCGGGGATACGCAGTATTTT. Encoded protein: CATSDVTSGVGDTQYF.

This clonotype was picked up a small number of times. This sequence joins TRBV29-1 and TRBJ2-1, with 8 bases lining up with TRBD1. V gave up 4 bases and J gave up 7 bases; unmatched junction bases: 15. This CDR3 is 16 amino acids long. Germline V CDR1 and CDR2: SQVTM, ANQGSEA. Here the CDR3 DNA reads TGCAGCGTTGCCGGGGCTTCCGGGACAGGCGGGAATGAGCAGTTCTTC. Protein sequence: CSVAGASGTGGNEQFF.

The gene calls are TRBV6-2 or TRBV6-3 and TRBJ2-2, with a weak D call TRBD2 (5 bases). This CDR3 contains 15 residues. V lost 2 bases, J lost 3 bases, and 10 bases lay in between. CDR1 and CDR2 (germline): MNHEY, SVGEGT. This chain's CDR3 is CASSYPGLYTGELFF. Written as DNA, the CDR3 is TGTGCCAGCAGTTACCCCGGACTCTACACCGGGGAGCTGTTTTTT.

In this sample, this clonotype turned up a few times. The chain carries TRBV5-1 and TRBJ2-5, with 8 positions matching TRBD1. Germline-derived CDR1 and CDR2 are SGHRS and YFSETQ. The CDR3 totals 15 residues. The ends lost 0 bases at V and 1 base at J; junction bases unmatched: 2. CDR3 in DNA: TGCGCCAGCAGCTTGGAAGACAGGGGCCAAGAGACCCAGTACTTC. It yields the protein CASSLEDRGQETQYF.

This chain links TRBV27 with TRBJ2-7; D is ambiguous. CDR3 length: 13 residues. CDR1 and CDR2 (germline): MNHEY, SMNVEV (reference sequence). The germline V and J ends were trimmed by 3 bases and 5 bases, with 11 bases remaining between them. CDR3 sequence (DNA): TGTGCCAGCAGTTTTGTAGTCGGCCACGAGCAGTACTTC. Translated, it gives CASSFVVGHEQYF.

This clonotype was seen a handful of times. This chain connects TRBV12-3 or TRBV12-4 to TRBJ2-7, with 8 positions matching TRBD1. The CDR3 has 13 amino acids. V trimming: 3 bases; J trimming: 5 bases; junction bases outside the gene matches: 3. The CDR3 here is CASSLAGGDEQYF. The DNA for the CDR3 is TGTGCCAGCAGTTTGGCAGGGGGCGACGAGCAGTACTTC.

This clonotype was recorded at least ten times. The CDR3 nucleotides are TGTGCCAGCAGTTTGGCCGGGACAGGAGGCGGGGAGCTGTTTTTT. It yields the protein CASSLAGTGGGELFF. This chain joins TRBV12-3 or TRBV12-4 and TRBJ2-2; 8 bases agree with TRBD1. The CDR3 is 15 amino acids. V trimming: 3 bases; J trimming: 7 bases; junction bases outside the gene matches: 7.

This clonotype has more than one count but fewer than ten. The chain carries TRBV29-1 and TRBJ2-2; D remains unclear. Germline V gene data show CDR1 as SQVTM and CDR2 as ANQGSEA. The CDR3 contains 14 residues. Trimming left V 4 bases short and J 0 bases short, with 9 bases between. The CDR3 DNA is TGCAGCGTTGGTAAGGTCGCGAACACCGGGGAGCTGTTTTTT. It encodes CSVGKVANTGELFF.

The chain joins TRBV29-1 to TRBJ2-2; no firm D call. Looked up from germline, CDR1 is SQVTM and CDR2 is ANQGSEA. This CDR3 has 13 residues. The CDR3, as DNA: TGCAACGTCCTGGGATGGGACACCGGGGAGCTGTTTTTT. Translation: CNVLGWDTGELFF.

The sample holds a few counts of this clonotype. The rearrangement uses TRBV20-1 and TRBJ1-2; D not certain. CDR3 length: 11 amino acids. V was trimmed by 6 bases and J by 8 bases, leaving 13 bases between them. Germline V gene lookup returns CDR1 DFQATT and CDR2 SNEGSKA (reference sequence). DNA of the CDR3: TGCAGTGCCGGAGATGGACTGGGCTACACCTTC. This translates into CSAGDGLGYTF.

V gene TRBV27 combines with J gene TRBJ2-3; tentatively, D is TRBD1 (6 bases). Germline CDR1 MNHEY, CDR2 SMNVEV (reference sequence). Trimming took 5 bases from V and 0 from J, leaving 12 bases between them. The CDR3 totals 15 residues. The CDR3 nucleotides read TGTGCCAGCAGTGTGGGGGCGATGAGCACAGATACGCAGTATTTT. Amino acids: CASSVGAMSTDTQYF.

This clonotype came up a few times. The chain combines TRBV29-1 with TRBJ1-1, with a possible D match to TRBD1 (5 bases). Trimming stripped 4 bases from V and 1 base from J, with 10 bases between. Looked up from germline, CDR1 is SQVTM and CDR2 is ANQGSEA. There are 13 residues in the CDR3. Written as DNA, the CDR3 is TGCAGCGTTGGGGGGAAAGGGAACACTGAAGCTTTCTTT. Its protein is CSVGGKGNTEAFF.

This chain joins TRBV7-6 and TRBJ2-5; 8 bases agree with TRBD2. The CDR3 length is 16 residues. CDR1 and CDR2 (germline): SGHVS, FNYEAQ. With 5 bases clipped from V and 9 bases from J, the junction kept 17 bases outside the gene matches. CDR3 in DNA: TGTGCCAGCAGCGCACCGGGACTAGGGGGATTTGAGGCCCAGTACTTC. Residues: CASSAPGLGGFEAQYF.

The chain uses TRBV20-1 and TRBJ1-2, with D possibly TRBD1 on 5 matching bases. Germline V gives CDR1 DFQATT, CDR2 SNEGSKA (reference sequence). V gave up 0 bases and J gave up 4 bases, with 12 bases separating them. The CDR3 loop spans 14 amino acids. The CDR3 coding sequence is TGCAGTGCTAGAGATTCGGGGACTCGCTATGGCTACACCTTC. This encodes CSARDSGTRYGYTF.

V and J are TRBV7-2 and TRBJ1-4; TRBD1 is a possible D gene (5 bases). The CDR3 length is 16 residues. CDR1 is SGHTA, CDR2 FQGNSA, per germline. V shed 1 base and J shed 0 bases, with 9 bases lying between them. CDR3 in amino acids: CASSLGKGPTNEKLFF. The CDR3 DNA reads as TGTGCCAGCAGCTTAGGGAAGGGACCAACTAATGAAAAACTGTTTTTT.

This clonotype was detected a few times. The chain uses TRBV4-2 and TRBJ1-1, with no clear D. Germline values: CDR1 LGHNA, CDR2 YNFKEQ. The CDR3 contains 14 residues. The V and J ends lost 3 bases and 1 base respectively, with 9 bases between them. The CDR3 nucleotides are TGTGCCAGCAGCCACGCACGAGGGAACACTGAAGCTTTCTTT. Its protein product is CASSHARGNTEAFF.

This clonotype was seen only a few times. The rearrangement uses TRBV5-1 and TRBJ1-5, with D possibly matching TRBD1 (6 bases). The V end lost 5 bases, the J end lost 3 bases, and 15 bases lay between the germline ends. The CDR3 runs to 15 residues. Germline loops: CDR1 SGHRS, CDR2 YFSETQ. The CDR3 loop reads CASSRGTENNQPQHF. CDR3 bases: TGCGCCAGCAGTAGGGGGACGGAGAACAATCAGCCCCAGCATTTT.

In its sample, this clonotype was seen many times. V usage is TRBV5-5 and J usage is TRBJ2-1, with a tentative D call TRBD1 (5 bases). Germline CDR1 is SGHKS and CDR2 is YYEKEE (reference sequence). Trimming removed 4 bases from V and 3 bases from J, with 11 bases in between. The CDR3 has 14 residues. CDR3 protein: CASSPDSYYNEQFF. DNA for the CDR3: TGTGCCAGCAGCCCTGACAGCTACTACAATGAGCAGTTCTTC.

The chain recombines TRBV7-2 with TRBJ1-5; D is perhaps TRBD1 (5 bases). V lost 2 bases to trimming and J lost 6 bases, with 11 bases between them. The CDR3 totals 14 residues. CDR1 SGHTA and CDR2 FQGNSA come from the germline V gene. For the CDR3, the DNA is TGTGCCAGCAGCTTATCGGTGCAGGGTCAGCCCCAGCATTTT. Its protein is CASSLSVQGQPQHF. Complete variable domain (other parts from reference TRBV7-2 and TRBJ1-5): GAGVSQSPSNKVTEKGKDVELRCDPISGHTALYWYRQSLGQGLEFLIYFQGNSAPDKSGLPSDRFSAERTGGSVSTLTIQRTQQEDSAVYLCASSLSVQGQPQHFGDGTRLSIL.

The CDR3 DNA reads TGCAGCGTTGAAGGAGACAGCACGGCGACCCAGTACTTC. It codes for CSVEGDSTATQYF. The chain is built from TRBV29-1 and TRBJ2-5, with TRBD1 as a possible D gene (5 bases). CDR3 size: 13 residues. Trimming removed 1 base from V and 7 bases from J, with 13 bases in between. Germline values: CDR1 SQVTM, CDR2 ANQGSEA.

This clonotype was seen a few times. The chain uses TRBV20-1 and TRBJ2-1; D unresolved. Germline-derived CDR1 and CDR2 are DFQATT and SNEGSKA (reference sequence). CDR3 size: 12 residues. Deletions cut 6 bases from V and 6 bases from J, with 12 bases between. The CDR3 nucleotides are TGCAGTGCCACAGTCGGCCTCAATGAGCAGTTCTTC. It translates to CSATVGLNEQFF.

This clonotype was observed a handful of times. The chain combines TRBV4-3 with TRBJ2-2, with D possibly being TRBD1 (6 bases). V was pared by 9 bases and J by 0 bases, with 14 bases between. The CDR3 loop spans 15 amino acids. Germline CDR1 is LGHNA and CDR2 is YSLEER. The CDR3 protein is CASCQGLSNTGELFF. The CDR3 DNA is TGCGCCAGTTGTCAGGGGCTTTCGAACACCGGGGAGCTGTTTTTT.

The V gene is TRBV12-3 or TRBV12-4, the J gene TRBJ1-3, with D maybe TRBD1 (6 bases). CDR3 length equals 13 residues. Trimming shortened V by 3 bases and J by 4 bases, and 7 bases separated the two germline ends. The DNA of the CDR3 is TGTGCCAGCAGTTTGACAGGCGGAAACACCATATATTTT. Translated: CASSLTGGNTIYF.